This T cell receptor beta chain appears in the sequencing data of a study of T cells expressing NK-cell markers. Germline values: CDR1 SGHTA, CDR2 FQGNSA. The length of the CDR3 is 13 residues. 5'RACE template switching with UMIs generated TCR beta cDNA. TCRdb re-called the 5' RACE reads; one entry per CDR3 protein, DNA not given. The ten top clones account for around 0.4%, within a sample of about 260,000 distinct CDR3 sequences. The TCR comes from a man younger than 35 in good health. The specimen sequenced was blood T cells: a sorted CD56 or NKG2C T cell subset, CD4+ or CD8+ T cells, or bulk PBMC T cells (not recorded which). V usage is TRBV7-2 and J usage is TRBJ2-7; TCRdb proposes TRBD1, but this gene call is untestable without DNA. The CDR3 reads CASRKTGGHEQYF.